What follows are 3 T cell receptor beta chains derived from one specimen sequenced in a study of shared clonotypes between healthy human individuals. Some clones are missing from TCRdb's copy, which holds only in-frame ones; the method was immunoSEQ multiplex PCR. The sample contains about 380,000 clones, approximately 96% of which appear only once. The sample consisted of memory CD8+ T cells sorted from blood. Noted subset: CD45RO+ cells pooled with CCR7-negative TemRA cells. The receptor source for this set is a man aged 30 to 39 in good health.

The CDR3 sequence: CASEAGEATDTQYF. The CDR3 DNA sequence: TGTGCCAGCGAAGCGGGAGAGGCCACAGATACGCAGTATTTT. The chain combines TRBV6-1 with TRBJ2-3; 8 positions match TRBD2. CDR1 and CDR2 from the germline V gene are MNHNS and SASEGT. Unmatched junction bases numbered 6, after V lost 8 bases and J lost 2 bases. The CDR3 is made up of 14 amino acids.

The rearrangement uses TRBV5-1 and TRBJ2-1, with D possibly being TRBD1 or TRBD2 (6 bases each). Trimming removed 0 bases from V and 6 bases from J, with 10 bases in between. This CDR3 spans 14 amino acids. Germline lookup yields CDR1 SGHRS and CDR2 YFSETQ. The CDR3 region has the DNA TGCGCCAGCAGCTTGGAGGGGGGAGTCAATGAGCAGTTCTTC. It specifies CASSLEGGVNEQFF.

This chain connects TRBV7-9 to TRBJ2-2, with D unclear. The germline V gene encodes CDR1 SEHNR and CDR2 FQNEAQ (reference sequence). V shed 3 bases and J shed 4 bases, with 6 bases lying between them. The CDR3 contains 13 residues. The DNA of the CDR3 is TGTGCCAGCAGCTTCACGGGCACCGGGGAGCTGTTTTTT. Translated, it gives CASSFTGTGELFF.